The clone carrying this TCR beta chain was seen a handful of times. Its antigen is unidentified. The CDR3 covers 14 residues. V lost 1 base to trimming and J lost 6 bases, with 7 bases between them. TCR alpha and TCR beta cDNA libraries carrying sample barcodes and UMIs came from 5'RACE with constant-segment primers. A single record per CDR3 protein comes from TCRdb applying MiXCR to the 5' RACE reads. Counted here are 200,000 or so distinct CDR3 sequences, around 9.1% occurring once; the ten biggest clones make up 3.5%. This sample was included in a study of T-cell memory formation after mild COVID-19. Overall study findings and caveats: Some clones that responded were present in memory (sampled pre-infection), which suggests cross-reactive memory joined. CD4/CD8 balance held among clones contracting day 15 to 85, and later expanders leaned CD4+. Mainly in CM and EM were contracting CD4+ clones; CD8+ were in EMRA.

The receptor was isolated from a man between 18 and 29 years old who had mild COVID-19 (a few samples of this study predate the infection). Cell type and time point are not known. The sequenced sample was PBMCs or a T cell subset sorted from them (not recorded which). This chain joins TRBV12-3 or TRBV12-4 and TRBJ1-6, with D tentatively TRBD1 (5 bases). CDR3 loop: CASSLVGVNSPLHF. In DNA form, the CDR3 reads TGTGCCAGCAGTTTAGTAGGGGTTAATTCACCCCTCCACTTT.